Following are 27 T cell receptor beta chains from one sample sequenced in a study of monozygotic twins with inflammatory bowel disease. TCRdb re-analyzed the 5' RACE reads; it lists each CDR3 protein once, without DNA. In total, the table holds some 200,000 distinct CDR3 sequences. The specimen sequenced was blood. Source of these receptors: a human donor with ulcerative colitis or Crohn's disease, or a healthy co-twin of an affected twin (not recorded which).

The chain carries TRBV5-4 and TRBJ2-2; absent DNA, TCRdb's TRBD1 call cannot be checked. Germline assignment: CDR1 SGHNT and CDR2 YYREEE (reference sequence). The CDR3 extends over 16 amino acids. The CDR3 region is CASSLRGARDTGELFF.

V usage is TRBV7-7 and J usage is TRBJ2-5; TCRdb returns TRBD1, unconfirmable since there is no DNA. The length of the CDR3 is 14 residues. Germline values: CDR1 SSHAT, CDR2 FNYEAQ (reference sequence). CDR3 loop: CASSASGWGETQYF.

CDR3 sequence reads: CASSQDPGSGEQFF. This rearrangement joins TRBV3-1 to TRBJ2-1; with no DNA, the TCRdb D assignment of TRBD1 cannot be verified. This CDR3 is built from 14 residues. Germline assignment: CDR1 LGHDT and CDR2 YNNKEL (reference sequence).

The gene calls are TRBV20-1 and TRBJ1-1; the D gene TCRdb calls, TRBD1, cannot be checked with no DNA. Germline CDR1 and CDR2: DFQATT and SNEGSKA (reference sequence). This CDR3 spans 12 amino acids. CDR3 loop: CSARGQTGEAFF.

The chain employs TRBV9 and TRBJ2-3; there is no DNA to check the TCRdb D call of TRBD2. CDR1 and CDR2 from the germline V gene are SGDLS and YYNGEE. The CDR3 has 17 residues. Here the CDR3 reads CASSVSNGGALTDTQYF. Full variable domain (missing parts from reference TRBV9 and TRBJ2-3): DSGVTQTPKHLITATGQRVTLRCSPRSGDLSVYWYQQSLDQGLQFLIQYYNGEERAKGNILERFSAQQFPDLHSELNLSSLELGDSALYFCASSVSNGGALTDTQYFGPGTRLTVL.

CDR3 region: CASSLASVTPNYGYTF. V usage is TRBV5-1 and J usage is TRBJ1-2. Germline V gives CDR1 SGHRS, CDR2 YFSETQ. The CDR3 totals 16 residues. Filled out from reference TRBV5-1 and TRBJ1-2, the complete variable domain reads KAGVTQTPRYLIKTRGQQVTLSCSPISGHRSVSWYQQTPGQGLQFLFEYFSETQRNKGNFPGRFSGRQFSNSRSEMNVSTLELGDSALYLCASSLASVTPNYGYTFGSGTRLTVV.

V usage is TRBV5-1 and J usage is TRBJ1-4; lacking DNA, the TRBD1 call made by TCRdb goes unchecked. This CDR3 spans 15 amino acids. Germline CDR1 SGHRS, CDR2 YFSETQ. CDR3 protein: CASSSYGTGSWKLFF.

V usage is TRBV7-9 and J usage is TRBJ1-2; there is no DNA to check the TCRdb D call of TRBD1. Germline-derived CDR1 and CDR2 are SEHNR and FQNEAQ (reference sequence). This CDR3 comprises 15 residues. The CDR3 sequence is CASSSTGTRFYGYTF.

The chain has TRBV3-1 and TRBJ2-1; absent DNA, TCRdb's TRBD1 call cannot be checked. Germline CDR1 LGHDT, CDR2 YNNKEL (reference sequence). The CDR3 is made up of 17 amino acids. The CDR3 here is CASSPTTGGGSYNEQFF.

The gene calls are TRBV7-2 and TRBJ2-3; TCRdb gives TRBD2 as the D gene, but with no DNA this cannot be confirmed. CDR3 length: 15 residues. Germline-derived CDR1 and CDR2 are SGHTA and FQGNSA. CDR3 in amino acids: CASRPSSGGTDTQYF.

The chain is built from TRBV12-3 or TRBV12-4 and TRBJ1-2; the TCRdb call, TRBD1, lacks DNA for checking. There are 17 residues in the CDR3. CDR3 residues: CASSSPATGRILGGYTF.

The chain combines TRBV20-1 with TRBJ1-1. The CDR3 has 12 residues. Germline lookup yields CDR1 DFQATT and CDR2 SNEGSKA (reference sequence). This CDR3 is CSANTLQAEAFF.

The chain recombines TRBV18 with TRBJ1-2; TCRdb gives TRBD1 as the D gene, but with no DNA this cannot be confirmed. Germline V gene sequence: CDR1 KGHSH, CDR2 LQKENI. This CDR3 comprises 17 residues. This chain's CDR3 is CASSPSSWTGRDYGYTF. Supplemented by reference TRBV18 and TRBJ1-2, the full variable domain reads NAGVMQNPRHLVRRRGQEARLRCSPMKGHSHVYWYRQLPEEGLKFMVYLQKENIIDESGMPKERFSAEFPKEGPSILRIQQVVRGDSAAYFCASSPSSWTGRDYGYTFGSGTRLTVV.

J is TRBJ1-2 and V is TRBV7-9; there is no DNA to check the TCRdb D call of TRBD1. Looked up from germline, CDR1 is SEHNR and CDR2 is FQNEAQ (reference sequence). The CDR3 runs to 12 residues. CDR3 loop: CASAPGEYGYTF.

The rearrangement links TRBV7-6 to TRBJ2-1. Germline V gene sequence: CDR1 SGHVS, CDR2 FNYEAQ. There are 11 residues in the CDR3. The CDR3 loop reads CASSQANEQFF.

Here the CDR3 reads CASSLGPGQGAEKLFF. The J gene is TRBJ1-4, the V gene TRBV5-1; TCRdb returns TRBD1, unconfirmable since there is no DNA. CDR3 size: 16 residues. Germline CDR1 reads SGHRS; CDR2 reads YFSETQ.

V usage is TRBV5-1 and J usage is TRBJ2-3. Per the germline V gene, CDR1 is SGHRS and CDR2 is YFSETQ. The CDR3 runs 14 residues. CDR3 residues: CASSMGSSTDTQYF.

V and J are TRBV9 and TRBJ1-2; TCRdb reports TRBD1, a call that lacks DNA to check it against. In germline, CDR1 is SGDLS, CDR2 YYNGEE. The CDR3 spans 16 residues. The CDR3 sequence is CASSVDGVRGSPGYTF.

The rearrangement uses TRBV12-3 or TRBV12-4 and TRBJ1-1; no DNA is available, so the TRBD1 call from TCRdb remains unchecked. This CDR3 spans 14 amino acids. The CDR3 spells CASSLGGANTEAFF.

This sequence joins TRBV12-3 or TRBV12-4 and TRBJ1-4; checking the TCRdb D call of TRBD1 is not possible without DNA. The CDR3 length is 14 residues. Here the CDR3 reads CASSLPGPARKLFF.

The chain uses TRBV14 and TRBJ2-2. The CDR3 length is 13 residues. CDR1 SGHDN and CDR2 FVKESK come from the germline V gene. CDR3 residues: CASRRANTGELFF.

The V and J genes are TRBV6-5 and TRBJ2-7; with no DNA, the TCRdb D assignment of TRBD1 cannot be verified. The CDR3 runs to 15 residues. Germline V CDR1 and CDR2: MNHEY, SVGAGI. CDR3 region: CASSYRRGGTYEQYF.

The V gene is TRBV12-3 or TRBV12-4, the J gene TRBJ2-3; the TCRdb D gene call, TRBD2, has no DNA to confirm it. The CDR3 sequence is 18 residues long. This CDR3 is CASSSPAGTSGGAITQYF.

The genes are TRBV6-2 or TRBV6-3 and TRBJ2-3; TCRdb indicates TRBD1, and absent DNA this call remains unverified. The CDR3 extends over 19 amino acids. Germline V gives CDR1 MNHEY, CDR2 SVGEGT. CDR3 in amino acids: CASSYSTRGLRGSTDTQYF.

This chain links TRBV5-1 with TRBJ1-1; there is no DNA to check the TCRdb D call of TRBD1. The CDR3 is 15 residues long. CDR1 is SGHRS and CDR2 is YFSETQ in the germline V gene. The CDR3 region is CASSLSLFGQGEAFF.

The chain combines TRBV4-2 with TRBJ1-6. The CDR3 contains 17 residues. Germline V gene data show CDR1 as LGHNA and CDR2 as YNFKEQ. The CDR3 loop reads CASSQDQRANYNSPLHF.

The chain employs TRBV4-1 and TRBJ1-1; the TCRdb D gene call, TRBD1, has no DNA to confirm it. The V gene's germline CDR1 is MGHRA and CDR2 YSYEKL. This CDR3 contains 15 residues. CDR3: CASSQRAGQNTEAFF.